A selection of T cell receptor beta chains follows, all from one sample in a study of identical twins. TCRdb itself ran the 5' RACE reads through MiXCR, one entry per CDR3 protein. Of about 890,000 distinct CDR3 sequences in the sample, roughly 12% are singletons; the top ten hold about 1.6%. This sample was also put to use in a study of yellow fever vaccine responses in identical twins.

Sequenced sample: PBMCs. The receptors were sampled from a woman under 30 in good health. Each CDR3 is given with its conserved first and last residue. The D gene is left open where the match is weak. Expanded clones get a size class; other rows say once, few or many, or leave the size out.

j_gene,abundance,v_gene,d_gene,CDR3aa
TRBJ1-4,NA,TRBV5-1,NA,CASSLAPQVGEKLFF
TRBJ2-1,many,TRBV20-1,TRBD2,CSASDGTTHNEQFF
TRBJ2-2,NA,TRBV5-8,TRBD1,CASSKGALRTGELFF
TRBJ2-3,NA,TRBV20-1,TRBD1,CSARDSYGTGIADTQYF
TRBJ2-3,few,TRBV14,TRBD2,CASSPGAAGRSDTQYF
TRBJ2-3,NA,TRBV10-3,NA,CAISESPSVSTDTQYF
TRBJ2-3,many,TRBV11-2,NA,CASSLDPPISTQYF
TRBJ2-1,NA,TRBV29-1,NA,CSVEDLRDNEQFF
TRBJ2-5,few,TRBV28,NA,CASTGRAGSRETQYF
TRBJ2-3,many,TRBV10-2,NA,CASSEFSDTQYF
TRBJ1-3,many,TRBV15,NA,CATSRELAGLGGNTIYF
TRBJ2-3,few,TRBV29-1,TRBD1,CSVPRWDSGDTQYF
TRBJ1-1,NA,TRBV12-3/TRBV12-4,NA,CASSLGQGTQAEAFF
TRBJ1-5,many,TRBV27,TRBD1,CASRATGALINQPQHF
TRBJ2-1,NA,TRBV3-1,TRBD2,CASSPPGLAEDKQFF
TRBJ2-7,NA,TRBV3-1,TRBD1,CASSPGQGKRYF
TRBJ1-2,few,TRBV28,NA,CAGREGNSGYTF
TRBJ1-2,few,TRBV4-1,TRBD1,CASSLSPGQRFGGYTF
TRBJ1-5,NA,TRBV2,NA,CASSEGGARQPQHF
TRBJ2-1,few,TRBV15,NA,CATSQTAGSYNEQFF
TRBJ1-4,few,TRBV7-9,TRBD1,CASSYGQGDNEKLFF
TRBJ1-4,NA,TRBV3-1,NA,CASSRTRNEKLFF
TRBJ2-1,few,TRBV11-2,NA,CASSLGRIGGGDEQFF
TRBJ1-5,few,TRBV9,NA,CASTTGDNQPQHF
TRBJ2-1,many,TRBV12-3/TRBV12-4,TRBD2,CASRAGVYNEQFF
TRBJ1-6,many,TRBV6-1,NA,CAIQAGRNSPLHF
TRBJ2-3,NA,TRBV20-1,TRBD2,CCATARGSGSADTQYF
TRBJ2-1,few,TRBV24-1,TRBD1,CATSDPRPGTGPDNEQFF
TRBJ2-6,many,TRBV28,NA,CASLKGGIGANVLTF
TRBJ2-1,few,TRBV6-5,NA,CASSYSGVFEGNEQFF
TRBJ2-5,few,TRBV3-1,NA,CASSQWDRPRGETQYF
TRBJ2-2,many,TRBV9,NA,CASSEGGSTGELFF
TRBJ2-1,NA,TRBV28,NA,CASSSKGRARDEQFF
TRBJ1-6,few,TRBV5-4,NA,CASSLPGAGSAYNSPLHF
TRBJ2-7,many,TRBV12-3/TRBV12-4,TRBD1,CASSFTTGGQGTREQYF
TRBJ2-5,few,TRBV4-2,TRBD2,CASSQVLSGGGQETQYF
TRBJ1-4,NA,TRBV10-3,NA,CAISESSYGSNEKLFF
TRBJ2-3,NA,TRBV20-1,TRBD2,CSARLLAGGLNTQYF
TRBJ1-1,many,TRBV4-1,NA,CASSQDRGAPIEAFF
TRBJ2-1,NA,TRBV6-1,NA,CATQRLSSYNEQFF
TRBJ1-2,NA,TRBV6-1,NA,CATAQDPKPYGYTF
TRBJ2-2,few,TRBV20-1,TRBD2,CSATRLAQNTGELFF
TRBJ2-1,NA,TRBV28,TRBD2,CASSFRVGGNEQFF